This T cell receptor (beta chain) was profiled in a study of shared clonotypes between healthy human individuals. The overall study: The donor pool was made up of a couple of women and three men aged 18 to 49. General study points: Despite large depth, rarefaction showed incomplete sorted-subset sequencing.

Method: immunoSEQ multiplex PCR; TCRdb's copy keeps in-frame clones and lacks some. The sample carries about 670,000 clones, roughly 70% recorded once. Note on this clone: The antigen is undetermined.

Sequenced material: memory CD4+ T cells sorted from blood. Sample subset: CD45RA-negative fraction. The sequence derives from a woman in her twenties or thirties in good health.

CDR3 loop: CASRLGASNEKLFF. Written as DNA, the CDR3 is TGCGCCAGCAGGCTGGGGGCGAGCAATGAAAAACTGTTTTTT. The genes are TRBV5-1 and TRBJ1-4, with D tentatively TRBD1 (6 bases). The CDR3 contains 14 residues. V lost 5 bases, J lost 5 bases, and 13 bases lay in between. The V gene's germline CDR1 is SGHRS and CDR2 YFSETQ.